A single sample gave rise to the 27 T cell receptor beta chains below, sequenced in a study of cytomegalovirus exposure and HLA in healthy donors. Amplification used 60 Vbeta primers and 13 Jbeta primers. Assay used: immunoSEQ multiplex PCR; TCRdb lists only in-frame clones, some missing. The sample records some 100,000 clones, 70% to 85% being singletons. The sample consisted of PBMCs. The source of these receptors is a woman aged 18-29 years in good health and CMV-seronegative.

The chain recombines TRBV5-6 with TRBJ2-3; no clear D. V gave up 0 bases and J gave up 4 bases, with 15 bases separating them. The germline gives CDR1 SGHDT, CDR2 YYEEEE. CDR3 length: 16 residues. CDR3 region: CASSLGPNPLPDTQYF. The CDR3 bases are TGTGCCAGCAGCTTGGGGCCCAACCCGCTGCCAGATACGCAGTATTTT.

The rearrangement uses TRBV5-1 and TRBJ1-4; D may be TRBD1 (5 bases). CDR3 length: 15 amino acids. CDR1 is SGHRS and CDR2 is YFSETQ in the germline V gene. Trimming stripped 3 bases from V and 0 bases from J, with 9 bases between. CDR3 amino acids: CASSYKGTTNEKLFF. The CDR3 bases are TGCGCCAGCAGCTACAAGGGGACAACTAATGAAAAACTGTTTTTT. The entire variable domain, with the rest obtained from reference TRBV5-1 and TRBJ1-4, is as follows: KAGVTQTPRYLIKTRGQQVTLSCSPISGHRSVSWYQQTPGQGLQFLFEYFSETQRNKGNFPGRFSGRQFSNSRSEMNVSTLELGDSALYLCASSYKGTTNEKLFFGSGTQLSVL.

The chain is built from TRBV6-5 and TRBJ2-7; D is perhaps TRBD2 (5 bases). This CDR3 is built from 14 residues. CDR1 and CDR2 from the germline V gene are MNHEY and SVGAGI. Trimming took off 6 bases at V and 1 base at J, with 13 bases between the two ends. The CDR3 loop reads CASRSPRGSYEQYF. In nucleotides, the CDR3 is TGTGCCAGCAGATCACCCAGAGGGTCCTACGAGCAGTACTTC.

The CDR3: CASSPAGTDTQYF. The CDR3 nucleotides are TGTGCCAGCAGCCCAGCAGGAACAGATACGCAGTATTTT. V and J are TRBV14 and TRBJ2-3; D gene unclear. The CDR3 loop spans 13 amino acids. V was shortened by 4 bases and J by 3 bases, with 8 bases between the two germline ends. Germline V gene sequence: CDR1 SGHDN, CDR2 FVKESK.

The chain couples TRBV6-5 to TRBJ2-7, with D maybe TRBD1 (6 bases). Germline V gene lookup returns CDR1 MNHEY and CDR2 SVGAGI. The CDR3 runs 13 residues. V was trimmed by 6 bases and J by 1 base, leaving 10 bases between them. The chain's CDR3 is CASSYGQSYEQYF. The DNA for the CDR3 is TGTGCCAGCAGCTATGGACAGTCCTACGAGCAGTACTTC.

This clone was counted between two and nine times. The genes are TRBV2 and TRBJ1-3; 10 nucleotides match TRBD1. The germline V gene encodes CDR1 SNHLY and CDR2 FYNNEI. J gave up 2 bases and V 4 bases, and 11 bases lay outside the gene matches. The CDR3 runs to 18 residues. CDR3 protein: CASSGRDRGLGTGNTIYF. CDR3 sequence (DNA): TGTGCCAGCAGTGGAAGGGACAGGGGCCTTGGTACTGGAAACACCATATATTTT.

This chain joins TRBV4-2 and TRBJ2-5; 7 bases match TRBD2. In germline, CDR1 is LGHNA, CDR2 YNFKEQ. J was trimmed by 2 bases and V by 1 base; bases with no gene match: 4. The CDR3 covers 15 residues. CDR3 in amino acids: CASSQGGEGQETQYF. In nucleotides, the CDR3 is TGTGCCAGCAGCCAAGGTGGGGAGGGACAAGAGACCCAGTACTTC.

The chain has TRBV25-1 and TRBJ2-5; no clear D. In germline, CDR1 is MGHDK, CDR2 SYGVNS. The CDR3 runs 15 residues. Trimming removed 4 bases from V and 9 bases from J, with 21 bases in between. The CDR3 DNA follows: TGTGCCAGCAGTGGGGCCAGCCACTTAGGTGAGCCCCAGTACTTC. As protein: CASSGASHLGEPQYF.

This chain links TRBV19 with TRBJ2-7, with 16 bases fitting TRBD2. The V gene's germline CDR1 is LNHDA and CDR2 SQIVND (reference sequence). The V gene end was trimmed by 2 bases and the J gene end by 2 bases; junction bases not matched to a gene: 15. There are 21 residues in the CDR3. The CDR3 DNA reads TGTGCCAGTAGTATATCGCTCTCCGGGACTAGCGGGAGGGCCCCGACCTACGAGCAGTACTTC. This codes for CASSISLSGTSGRAPTYEQYF. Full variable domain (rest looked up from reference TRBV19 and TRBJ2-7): DGGITQSPKYLFRKEGQNVTLSCEQNLNHDAMYWYRQDPGQGLRLIYYSQIVNDFQKGDIAEGYSVSREKKESFPLTVTSAQKNPTAFYLCASSISLSGTSGRAPTYEQYFGPGTRLTVT.

As DNA, the CDR3 is TGTGCCAGCAGCGTATCGGGACAGAGGTATAATTCACCCCTCCACTTT. Its protein is CASSVSGQRYNSPLHF. The chain has TRBV9 and TRBJ1-6, with 7 bases matching TRBD1. This CDR3 has 16 residues. The V gene's germline CDR1 is SGDLS and CDR2 YYNGEE. V shed 1 base and J 4 bases; nucleotides not matched to a gene: 5.

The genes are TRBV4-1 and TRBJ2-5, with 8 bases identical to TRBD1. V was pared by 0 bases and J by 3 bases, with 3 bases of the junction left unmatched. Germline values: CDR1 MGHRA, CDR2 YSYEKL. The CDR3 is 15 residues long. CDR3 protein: CASSQDRGQEETQYF. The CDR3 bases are TGCGCCAGCAGCCAAGATCGGGGACAGGAAGAGACCCAGTACTTC.

The CDR3 nucleotides are TGTGCCAGCAGCCCAGCTCCAGGGCGAGAGACCCAGTACTTC. Its translation is CASSPAPGRETQYF. The chain recombines TRBV5-5 with TRBJ2-5, with D maybe TRBD1 (5 bases). Trimming removed 4 bases from V and 4 bases from J, with 14 bases in between. From germline, CDR1 is SGHKS and CDR2 YYEKEE (reference sequence). The CDR3 sequence is 14 residues long. The whole variable domain, filled in from reference TRBV5-5 and TRBJ2-5, reads DAGVTQSPTHLIKTRGQQVTLRCSPISGHKSVSWYQQVLGQGPQFIFQYYEKEERGRGNFPDRFSARQFPNYSSELNVNALLLGDSALYLCASSPAPGRETQYFGPGTRLLVL.

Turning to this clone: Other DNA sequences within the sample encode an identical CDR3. The CDR3 sequence: CASSRTGSDTQYF. CDR3 sequence (DNA): TGTGCCAGTAGTCGCACCGGTTCAGATACGCAGTATTTT. The rearrangement links TRBV19 to TRBJ2-3; D is unclear. The germline V gene encodes CDR1 LNHDA and CDR2 SQIVND (reference sequence). Trimming pared 5 bases from V and 4 bases from J, leaving 10 bases between. This CDR3 is built from 13 residues.

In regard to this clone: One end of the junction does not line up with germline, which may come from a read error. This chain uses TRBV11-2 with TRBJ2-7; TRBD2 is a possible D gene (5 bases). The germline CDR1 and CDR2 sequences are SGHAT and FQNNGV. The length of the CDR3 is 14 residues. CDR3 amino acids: CASSSGPTLGEQHF. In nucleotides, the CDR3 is TGTGCCAGCAGCTCCGGACCGACCCTCGGGGAGCAGCACTTC.

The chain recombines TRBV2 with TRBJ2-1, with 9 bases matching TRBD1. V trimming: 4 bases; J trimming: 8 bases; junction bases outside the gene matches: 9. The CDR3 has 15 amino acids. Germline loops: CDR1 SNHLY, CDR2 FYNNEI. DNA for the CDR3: TGTGCCAGCAGTGGCCGGGACAGGGTAGTCGATGAGCAGTTCTTC. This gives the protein CASSGRDRVVDEQFF.

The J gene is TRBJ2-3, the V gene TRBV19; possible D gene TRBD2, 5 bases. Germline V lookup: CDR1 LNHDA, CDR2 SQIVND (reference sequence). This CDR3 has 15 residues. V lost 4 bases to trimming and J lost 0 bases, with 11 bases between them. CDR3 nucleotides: TGTGCCAGTAGTACCCTAGCAGATAGCACAGATACGCAGTATTTT. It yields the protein CASSTLADSTDTQYF.

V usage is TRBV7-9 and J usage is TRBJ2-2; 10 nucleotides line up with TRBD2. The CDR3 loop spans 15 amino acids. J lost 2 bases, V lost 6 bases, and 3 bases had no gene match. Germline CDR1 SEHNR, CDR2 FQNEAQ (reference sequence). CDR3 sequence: CASRLAGANTGELFF. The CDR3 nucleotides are TGTGCCAGCAGGCTAGCGGGGGCCAACACCGGGGAGCTGTTTTTT.

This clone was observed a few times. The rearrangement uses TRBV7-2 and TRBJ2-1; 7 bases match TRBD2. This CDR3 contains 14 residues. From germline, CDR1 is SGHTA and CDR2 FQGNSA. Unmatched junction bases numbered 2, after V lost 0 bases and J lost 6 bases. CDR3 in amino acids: CASSLAREINEQFF. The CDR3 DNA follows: TGTGCCAGCAGCTTAGCGCGGGAGATCAATGAGCAGTTCTTC.

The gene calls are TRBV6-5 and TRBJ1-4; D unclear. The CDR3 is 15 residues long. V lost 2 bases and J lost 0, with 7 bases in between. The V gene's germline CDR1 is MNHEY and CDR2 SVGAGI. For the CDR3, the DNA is TGTGCCAGCAGTTACATTGGAGCAACTAATGAAAAACTGTTTTTT. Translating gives CASSYIGATNEKLFF.

For the CDR3, the DNA is TGTGCCAGCAGCATTAGTACGGGGATGGATACGCAGTATTTT. Translation gives CASSISTGMDTQYF. This chain links TRBV27 with TRBJ2-3; a possible D gene is TRBD2 (5 bases). The CDR3 extends over 14 amino acids. Deletions cut 6 bases from V and 6 bases from J, with 16 bases between. The V gene's germline CDR1 is MNHEY and CDR2 SMNVEV (reference sequence).

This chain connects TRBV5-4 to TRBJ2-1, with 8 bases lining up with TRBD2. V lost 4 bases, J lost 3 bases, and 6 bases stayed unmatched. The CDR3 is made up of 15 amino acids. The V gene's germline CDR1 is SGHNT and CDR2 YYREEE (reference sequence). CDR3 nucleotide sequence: TGTGCCAGCAGCCCCTATCTAGCGGGCTACAATGAGCAGTTCTTC. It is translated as CASSPYLAGYNEQFF.

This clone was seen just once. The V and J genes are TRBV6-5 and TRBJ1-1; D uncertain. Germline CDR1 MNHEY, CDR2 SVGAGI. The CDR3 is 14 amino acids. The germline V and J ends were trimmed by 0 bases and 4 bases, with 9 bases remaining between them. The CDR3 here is CASSYSRRLTEAFF. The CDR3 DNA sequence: TGTGCCAGCAGTTACTCCCGGCGGCTCACTGAAGCTTTCTTT.

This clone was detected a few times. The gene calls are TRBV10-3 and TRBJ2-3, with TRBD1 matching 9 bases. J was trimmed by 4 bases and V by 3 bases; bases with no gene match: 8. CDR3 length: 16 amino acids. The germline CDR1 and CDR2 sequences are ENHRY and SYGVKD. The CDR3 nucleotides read TGTGCCATCAGTGAAGGGGGACAGGGAATTGCAGATACGCAGTATTTT. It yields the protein CAISEGGQGIADTQYF.

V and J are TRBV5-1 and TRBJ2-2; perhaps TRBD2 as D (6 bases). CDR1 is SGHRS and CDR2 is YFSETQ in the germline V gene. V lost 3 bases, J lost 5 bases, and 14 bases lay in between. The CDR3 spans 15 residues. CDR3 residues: CASSSDPGGTGELFF. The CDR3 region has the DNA TGCGCCAGCAGCTCCGACCCCGGGGGAACCGGGGAGCTGTTTTTT.

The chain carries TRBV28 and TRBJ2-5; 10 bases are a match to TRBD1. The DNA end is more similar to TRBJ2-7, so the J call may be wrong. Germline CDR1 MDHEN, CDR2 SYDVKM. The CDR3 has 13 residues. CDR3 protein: CASLGTGVFEQYF. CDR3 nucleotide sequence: TGTGCCAGTCTCGGGACAGGGGTCTTCGAGCAGTACTTC.

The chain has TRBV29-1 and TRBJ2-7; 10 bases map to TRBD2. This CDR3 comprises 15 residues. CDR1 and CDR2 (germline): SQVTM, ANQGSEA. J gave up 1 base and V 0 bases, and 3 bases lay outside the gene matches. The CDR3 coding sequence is TGCAGCGTTGAAGACGGGACTAGCGAATCCTACGAGCAGTACTTC. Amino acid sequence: CSVEDGTSESYEQYF.

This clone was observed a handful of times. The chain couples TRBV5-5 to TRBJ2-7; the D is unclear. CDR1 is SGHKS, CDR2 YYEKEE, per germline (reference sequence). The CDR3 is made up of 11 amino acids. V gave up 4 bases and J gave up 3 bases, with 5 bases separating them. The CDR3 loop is CASSTGYEQYF. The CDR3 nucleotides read TGTGCCAGCAGCACCGGCTACGAGCAGTACTTC.